This T cell receptor (beta chain) was sequenced for a study of blood T cell repertoires in COVID-19. Study at large: The study drew acute and convalescent COVID-19 samples from the United States, Italy and Spain. T cells, B-cell-depleted T cells, or PBMCs supplied cDNA or gDNA.

Trimming pared 7 bases from V and 1 base from J, leaving 8 bases between. CDR1 ENHRY and CDR2 SYGVKD come from the germline V gene. This CDR3 comprises 13 residues. Original handling: Estimates of nucleated cell counts were drawn from the amplification of reference gene primers. Profiled with immunoSEQ multiplex PCR; TCRdb holds only in-frame clones, not every one. From that table come the V and J calls and clone size; the DNA was used to work out D and trimming. The profile shows under 250,000 clones, 82% of them singletons. The sequence was collected from a woman aged 70-85 years with acute or convalescent COVID-19. Sequencing was carried out using peripheral blood. The chain links TRBV10-3 to TRBJ1-3; D gene ambiguous. The CDR3 sequence is CAITGDSGNTIYF. CDR3 DNA: TGTGCCATCACCGGGGATTCTGGAAACACCATATATTTT.